This T cell receptor beta chain was profiled in a study of blood T cell repertoires in COVID-19. Living in 24 US areas, the participants were between roughly 18 and 89 years of age. Participants reported their clinical history, and cohort assignment relied on those reports. This CDR3 has 16 amino acids. CDR1 and CDR2 (germline): KGHDR, SFDVKD. Trimming removed 1 base at V and 10 bases at J, with 19 bases between. Per the original data handling: Cell counts per sample came from amplifying reference gene primers. Profiled with immunoSEQ multiplex PCR; TCRdb holds only in-frame clones, not every one. The V and J calls and clone size come from that table; D and trimming were worked out from the DNA. The repertoire includes approximately 300,000 clones, 80% to 90% of them detected once, and over 3.5% sits in the top ten.

The J gene is TRBJ2-1, the V gene TRBV24-1; D uncertain. The sequence derives from a man aged 25 to 45 who had recovered from COVID-19. Source material: PBMCs or T cells enriched from blood (not recorded which). In nucleotides, the CDR3 is TGTGCCACCAGTGATTTAGACACGTCCCTATGGGCCGAGCAGTTCTTC. Its translation is CATSDLDTSLWAEQFF.